The clone carrying this T cell receptor (beta chain) was counted a single time. Antigen specificity is unknown. This record comes from a study of T cell responses to AZD1222 COVID-19 vaccine. Profiling relied on immunoSEQ multiplex PCR, and the TCRdb table lists in-frame clones only, not all of them. The data contain around 88,000 clones, approximately 86% of them singletons. Points from the study as a whole: Possibly, clonal diversity was underestimated; donors were largely white British and included more females.

Germline CDR1 LGHNT, CDR2 FRNRAP. The ends lost 5 bases at V and 0 bases at J; junction bases unmatched: 15. This CDR3 has 20 residues. This sample comprised peripheral blood, obtained on day 0 of MenACWY control vaccination. The clonotype originates from an adult in good health. The chain recombines TRBV12-5 with TRBJ1-4, with 10 nucleotides matching TRBD1. This CDR3 reads CASGLRCRDRGNPTNEKLFF. CDR3 coding DNA: TGTGCTAGTGGTCTAAGATGCCGGGACAGGGGAAATCCAACTAATGAAAAACTGTTTTTT.